What follows are 7 T cell receptor beta chains derived from one specimen sequenced in a study of T cell clonotyping in hematopoietic cell transplantation. Sequencing used immunoSEQ multiplex PCR; TCRdb keeps in-frame clones, though not all of them. The repertoire holds several thousand clones, with over 65% as singletons. The starting material was peripheral blood mononuclear cells, obtained 100 days after allogeneic stem cell transplant. These receptors were collected from a male patient aged 60-70 years who had an allogeneic stem cell transplant from an unrelated donor, so the T cells may come from the graft donor. Some clones in this sample may be carry-over from other donors' samples.

V and J are TRBV5-1 and TRBJ1-4; a possible D gene is TRBD1 (5 bases). CDR1 and CDR2 from the germline V gene are SGHRS and YFSETQ. V was cut by 3 bases and J by 3 bases, with 12 bases left in between. The CDR3 is 15 residues long. The CDR3 coding sequence is TGCGCCAGCAGCTCCTCAGGGATAGCTAATGAAAAACTGTTTTTT. Residues: CASSSSGIANEKLFF.

J is TRBJ2-7 and V is TRBV10-3; 10 nucleotides agree with TRBD1. This CDR3 is 14 amino acids long. The ends lost 5 bases at V and 5 bases at J; junction bases unmatched: 6. Germline CDR1 ENHRY, CDR2 SYGVKD. The CDR3 DNA sequence: TGTGCCATCAGTTCTGACAGGGGGCAGGACGAGCAGTACTTC. Translating it yields CAISSDRGQDEQYF.

This clone was seen a few times. The chain carries TRBV7-2 and TRBJ1-5; D is unclear. V lost 5 bases to trimming and J lost 6 bases, with 11 bases between them. The CDR3 contains 13 residues. Germline V gives CDR1 SGHTA, CDR2 FQGNSA. The CDR3 sequence is CASSPGVLQPQHF. The CDR3 coding sequence is TGTGCCAGCAGCCCCGGGGTCCTTCAGCCCCAGCATTTT.

The chain recombines TRBV5-4 with TRBJ2-4; the match to TRBD1 covers 7 bases. The CDR3 length is 12 residues. The germline gives CDR1 SGHNT, CDR2 YYREEE (reference sequence). Trimming cost V 3 bases and J 7 bases; bases outside gene matches: 1. The CDR3: CASSSGQNIQYF. The CDR3 region has the DNA TGTGCCAGCAGCTCGGGACAGAACATTCAGTACTTC.

In its sample, this clone was seen once. The rearrangement links TRBV6-5 to TRBJ1-5; D remains unclear. V dropped 4 bases and J dropped 7 bases, with 11 bases sitting between them. The CDR3 is made up of 13 amino acids. CDR1 is MNHEY and CDR2 is SVGAGI in the germline V gene. This CDR3 is CASSSRSDQPQHF. The CDR3 nucleotides are TGTGCCAGCAGTTCCAGATCCGACCAGCCCCAGCATTTT.

V is TRBV18 and J is TRBJ2-7; D perhaps matches TRBD1 (6 bases). V gave up 6 bases and J gave up 4 bases, with 13 bases separating them. From germline, CDR1 is KGHSH and CDR2 LQKENI. The CDR3 totals 13 residues. CDR3 in amino acids: CASSHGQTYEQYF. CDR3 in DNA: TGTGCCAGCTCTCACGGACAGACTTACGAGCAGTACTTC.

The CDR3 nucleotides are TGTGCCAGCAGTGAATTCGAGGACAGCGTAACACACTACGAGCAGTACTTC. This translates into CASSEFEDSVTHYEQYF. This chain uses TRBV2 with TRBJ2-7; TRBD1 is a possible D gene (6 bases). The CDR3 is made up of 17 amino acids. The V and J ends lost 2 bases and 3 bases respectively, with 20 bases between them. Germline CDR1 and CDR2: SNHLY and FYNNEI. The whole variable domain, remainder taken from reference TRBV2 and TRBJ2-7, is EPEVTQTPSHQVTQMGQEVILRCVPISNHLYFYWYRQILGQKVEFLVSFYNNEISEKSEIFDDQFSVERPDGSNFTLKIRSTKLEDSAMYFCASSEFEDSVTHYEQYFGPGTRLTVT.